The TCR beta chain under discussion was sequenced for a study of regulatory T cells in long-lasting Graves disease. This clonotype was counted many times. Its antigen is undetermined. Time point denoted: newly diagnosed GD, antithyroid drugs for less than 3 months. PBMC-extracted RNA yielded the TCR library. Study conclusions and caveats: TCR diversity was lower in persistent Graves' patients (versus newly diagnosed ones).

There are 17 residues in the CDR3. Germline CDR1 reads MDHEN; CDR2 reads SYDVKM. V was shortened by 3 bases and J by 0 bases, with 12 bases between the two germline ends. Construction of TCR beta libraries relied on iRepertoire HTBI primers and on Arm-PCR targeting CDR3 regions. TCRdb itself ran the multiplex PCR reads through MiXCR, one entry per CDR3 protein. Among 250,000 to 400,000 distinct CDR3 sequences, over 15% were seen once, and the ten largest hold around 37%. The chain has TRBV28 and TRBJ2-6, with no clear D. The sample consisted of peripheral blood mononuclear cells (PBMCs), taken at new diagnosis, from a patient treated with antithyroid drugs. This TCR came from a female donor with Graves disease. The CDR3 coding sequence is TGTGCCAGCAGTTTTGGGGTAATGAGCTCTGGGGCCAACGTCCTGACTTTC. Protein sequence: CASSFGVMSSGANVLTF. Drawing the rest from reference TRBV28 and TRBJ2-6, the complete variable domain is DVKVTQSSRYLVKRTGEKVFLECVQDMDHENMFWYRQDPGLGLRLIYFSYDVKMKEKGDIPEGYSVSREKKERFSLILESASTNQTSMYLCASSFGVMSSGANVLTFGAGSRLTVL.